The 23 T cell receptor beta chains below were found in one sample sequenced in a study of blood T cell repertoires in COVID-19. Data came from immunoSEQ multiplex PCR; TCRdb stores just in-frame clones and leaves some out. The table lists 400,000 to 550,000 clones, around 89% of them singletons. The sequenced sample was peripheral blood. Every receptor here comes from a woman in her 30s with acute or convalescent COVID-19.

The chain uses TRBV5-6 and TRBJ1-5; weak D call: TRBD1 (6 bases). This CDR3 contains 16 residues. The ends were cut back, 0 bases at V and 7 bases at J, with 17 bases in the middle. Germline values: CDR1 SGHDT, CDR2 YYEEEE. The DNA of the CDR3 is TGTGCCAGCAGCTTGGGCATGGGGGCACGGGAACAGCCCCAGCATTTT. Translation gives CASSLGMGAREQPQHF.

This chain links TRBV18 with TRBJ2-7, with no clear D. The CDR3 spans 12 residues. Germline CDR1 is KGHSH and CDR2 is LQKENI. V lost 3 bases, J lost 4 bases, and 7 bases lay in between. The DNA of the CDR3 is TGTGCCAGCTCACCCTATAAATACGAGCAGTACTTC. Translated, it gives CASSPYKYEQYF.

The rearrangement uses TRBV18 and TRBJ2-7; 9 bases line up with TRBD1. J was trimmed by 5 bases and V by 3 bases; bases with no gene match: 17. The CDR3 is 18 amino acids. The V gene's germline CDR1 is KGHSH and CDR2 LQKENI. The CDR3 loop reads CASSPVPGQGPSVDEQYF. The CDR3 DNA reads TGTGCCAGCTCACCCGTCCCGGGACAGGGACCAAGTGTGGACGAGCAGTACTTC.

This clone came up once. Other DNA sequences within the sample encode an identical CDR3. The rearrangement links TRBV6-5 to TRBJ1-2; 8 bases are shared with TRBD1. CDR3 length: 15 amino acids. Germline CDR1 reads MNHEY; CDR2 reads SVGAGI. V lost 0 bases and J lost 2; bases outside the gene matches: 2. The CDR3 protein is CASSYSGTGNYGYTF. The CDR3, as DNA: TGTGCCAGCAGTTACTCGGGGACAGGCAACTATGGCTACACCTTC.

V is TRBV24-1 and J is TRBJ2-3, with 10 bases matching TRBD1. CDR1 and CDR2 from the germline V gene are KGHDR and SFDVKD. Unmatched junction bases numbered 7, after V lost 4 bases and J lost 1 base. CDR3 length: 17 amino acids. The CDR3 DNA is TGTGCCACCAGTGAGACAGGGGGCGTTTCGGGCACAGATACGCAGTATTTT. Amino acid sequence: CATSETGGVSGTDTQYF.

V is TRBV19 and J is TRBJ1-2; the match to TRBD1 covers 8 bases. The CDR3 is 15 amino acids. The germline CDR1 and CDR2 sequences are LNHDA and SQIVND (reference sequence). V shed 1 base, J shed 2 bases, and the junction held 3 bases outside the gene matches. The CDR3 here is CASSIAGGLNYGYTF. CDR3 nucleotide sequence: TGTGCCAGTAGTATAGCAGGGGGCCTGAACTATGGCTACACCTTC.

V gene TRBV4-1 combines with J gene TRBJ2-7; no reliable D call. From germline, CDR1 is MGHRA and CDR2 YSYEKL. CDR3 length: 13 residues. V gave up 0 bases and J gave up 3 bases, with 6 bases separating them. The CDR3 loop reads CASSQDSSYEQYF. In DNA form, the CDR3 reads TGCGCCAGCAGCCAAGACTCCAGCTACGAGCAGTACTTC.

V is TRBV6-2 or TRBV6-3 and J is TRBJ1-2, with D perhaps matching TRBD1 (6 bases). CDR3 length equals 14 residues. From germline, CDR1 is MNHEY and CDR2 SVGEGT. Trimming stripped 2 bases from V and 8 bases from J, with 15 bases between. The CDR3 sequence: CASSYHSNREGYTF. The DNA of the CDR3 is TGTGCCAGCAGTTACCATTCGAACAGGGAAGGCTACACCTTC.

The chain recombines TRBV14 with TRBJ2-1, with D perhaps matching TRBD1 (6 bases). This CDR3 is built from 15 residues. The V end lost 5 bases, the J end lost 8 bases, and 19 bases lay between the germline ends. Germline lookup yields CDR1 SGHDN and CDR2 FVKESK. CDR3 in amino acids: CASSMLLTGTDEQFF. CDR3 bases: TGTGCCAGCAGCATGCTATTAACAGGGACGGATGAGCAGTTCTTC.

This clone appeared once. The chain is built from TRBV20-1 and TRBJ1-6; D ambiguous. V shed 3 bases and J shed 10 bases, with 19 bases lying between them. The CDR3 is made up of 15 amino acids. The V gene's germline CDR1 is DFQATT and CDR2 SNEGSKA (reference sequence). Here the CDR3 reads CSASIAAQRRSPLHF. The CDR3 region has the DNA TGCAGTGCTAGTATCGCAGCCCAAAGGCGGTCACCCCTCCACTTT.

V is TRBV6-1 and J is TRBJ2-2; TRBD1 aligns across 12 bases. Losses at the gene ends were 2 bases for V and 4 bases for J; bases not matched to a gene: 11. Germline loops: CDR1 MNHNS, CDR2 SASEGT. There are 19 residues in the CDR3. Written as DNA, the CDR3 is TGTGCCAGCAGTGAATTCGGGACAGGGGGCGTGAAGAGCACCGGGGAGCTGTTTTTT. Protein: CASSEFGTGGVKSTGELFF.

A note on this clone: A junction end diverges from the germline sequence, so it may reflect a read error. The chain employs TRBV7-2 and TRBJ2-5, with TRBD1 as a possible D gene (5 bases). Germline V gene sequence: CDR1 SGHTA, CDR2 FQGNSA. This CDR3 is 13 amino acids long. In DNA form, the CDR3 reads TGTGCCAGCAGCTTAAGGGCAAGGGGAAATCCGAACTTC. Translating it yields CASSLRARGNPNF.

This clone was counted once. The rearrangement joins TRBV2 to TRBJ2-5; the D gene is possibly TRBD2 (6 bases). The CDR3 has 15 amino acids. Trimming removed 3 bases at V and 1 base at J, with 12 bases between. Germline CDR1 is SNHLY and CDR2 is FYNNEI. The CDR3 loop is CASSDRGTFQETQYF. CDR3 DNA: TGTGCCAGCAGTGATCGGGGGACCTTCCAAGAGACCCAGTACTTC.

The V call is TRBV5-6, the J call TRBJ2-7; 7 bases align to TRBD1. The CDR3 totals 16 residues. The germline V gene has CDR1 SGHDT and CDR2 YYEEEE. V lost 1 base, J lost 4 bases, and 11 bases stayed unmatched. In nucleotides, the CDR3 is TGTGCCAGCAGCTTGTTCTTCGACAGGGCGAATTACGAGCAGTACTTC. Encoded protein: CASSLFFDRANYEQYF. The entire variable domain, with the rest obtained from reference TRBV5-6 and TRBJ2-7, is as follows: DAGVTQSPTHLIKTRGQQVTLRCSPKSGHDTVSWYQQALGQGPQFIFQYYEEEERQRGNFPDRFSGHQFPNYSSELNVNALLLGDSALYLCASSLFFDRANYEQYFGPGTRLTVT.

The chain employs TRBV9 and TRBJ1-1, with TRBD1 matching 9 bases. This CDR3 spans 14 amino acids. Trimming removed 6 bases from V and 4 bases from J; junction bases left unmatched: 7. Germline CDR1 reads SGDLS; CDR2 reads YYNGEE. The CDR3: CASTTGTGSTEAFF. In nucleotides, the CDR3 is TGTGCCAGCACCACCGGGACAGGGAGCACTGAAGCTTTCTTT.

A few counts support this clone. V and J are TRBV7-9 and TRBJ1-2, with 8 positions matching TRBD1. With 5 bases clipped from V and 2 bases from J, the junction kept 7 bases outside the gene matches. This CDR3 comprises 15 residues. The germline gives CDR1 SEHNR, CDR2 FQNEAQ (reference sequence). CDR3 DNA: TGTGCCAGCAGCGGTCGACAGGGGTGGAACTATGGCTACACCTTC. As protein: CASSGRQGWNYGYTF.

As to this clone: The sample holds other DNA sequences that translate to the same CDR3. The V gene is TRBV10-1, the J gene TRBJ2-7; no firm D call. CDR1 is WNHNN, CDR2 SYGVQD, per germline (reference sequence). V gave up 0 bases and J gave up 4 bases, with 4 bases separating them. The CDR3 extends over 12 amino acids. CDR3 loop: CASSESTYEQYF. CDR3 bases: TGCGCCAGCAGTGAGTCGACTTACGAGCAGTACTTC.

In DNA, the CDR3 is TGTGCCAGCAAGGACAGCTATGGCTACACCTTC. Its translation: CASKDSYGYTF. The gene calls are TRBV2 and TRBJ1-2, with D maybe TRBD1 (6 bases). The CDR3 totals 11 residues. Trimming removed 7 bases from V and 4 bases from J, with 7 bases in between. The V gene's germline CDR1 is SNHLY and CDR2 FYNNEI.

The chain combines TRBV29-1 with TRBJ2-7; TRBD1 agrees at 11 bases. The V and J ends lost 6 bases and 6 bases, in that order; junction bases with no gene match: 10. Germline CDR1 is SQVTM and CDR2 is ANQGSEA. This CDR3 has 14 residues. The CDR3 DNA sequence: TGCAGCGTAGCTTCCGGGACAGGGGGGGTCGAGCAGTACTTC. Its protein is CSVASGTGGVEQYF.

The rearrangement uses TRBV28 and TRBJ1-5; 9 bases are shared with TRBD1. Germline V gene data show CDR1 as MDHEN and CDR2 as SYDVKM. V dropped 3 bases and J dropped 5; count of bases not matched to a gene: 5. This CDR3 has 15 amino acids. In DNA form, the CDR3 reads TGTGCCAGCAGTTTGTGGGGGACAGGGTATCAGCCCCAGCATTTT. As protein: CASSLWGTGYQPQHF.

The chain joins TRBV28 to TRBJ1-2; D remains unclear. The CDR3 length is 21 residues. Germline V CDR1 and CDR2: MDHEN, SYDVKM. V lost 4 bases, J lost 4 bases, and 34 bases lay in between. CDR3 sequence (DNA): TGTGCCAGCAGTTCCTCCTCTCCTCTGGGAGATCAAACCCCCTGGAGCTATGGCTACACCTTC. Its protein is CASSSSSPLGDQTPWSYGYTF.

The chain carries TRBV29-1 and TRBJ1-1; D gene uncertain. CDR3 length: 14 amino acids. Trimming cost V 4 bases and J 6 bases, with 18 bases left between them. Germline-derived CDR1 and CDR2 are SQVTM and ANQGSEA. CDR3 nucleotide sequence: TGCAGCGTTGTTATGGGTCGGGGTATGGCTGAAGCTTTCTTT. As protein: CSVVMGRGMAEAFF.

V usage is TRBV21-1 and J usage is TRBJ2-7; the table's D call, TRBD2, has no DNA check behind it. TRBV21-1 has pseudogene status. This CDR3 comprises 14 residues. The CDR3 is CASTIAGRTYEQYF. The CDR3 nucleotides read TGTGCCAGCACGATAGCGGGGCGTACGTACGAGCAGTACTTC.